The present entry profiles one T cell receptor beta chain with its context. What it binds is unknown. This record belongs to a study of brain T cells in children with intractable seizures. The study's findings and limits: Pre- and post-surgery blood differed in depth, so pre-surgery absences may be undersampling.

TCRdb's copy holds only in-frame clones and misses some; the assay was immunoSEQ multiplex PCR. The sample includes a few hundred thousand clones, 93% of them seen just once. As for time point: blood from clinic visit 5 months post-surgery; TSC patient then seizure free. Germline V gives CDR1 LGHDT, CDR2 YNNKEL (reference sequence). CDR3 length: 17 residues. The V segment lost 3 bases and the J segment 5 bases; nucleotides outside the gene matches: 12. The sample consisted of peripheral blood, taken 5 to 6 months after surgery. The V gene is TRBV3-1 (or the pseudogene TRBV3-2), the J gene TRBJ2-3; 9 nucleotides agree with TRBD2. The receptor comes from a boy under two years old with tuberous sclerosis and intractable seizures. This chain's CDR3 is CASSHGRRRGGVDTQYF. The CDR3 nucleotides read TGTGCCAGCAGCCATGGACGGCGGCGGGGGGGTGTAGATACGCAGTATTTT.